This T cell receptor beta chain was found in a study of T cell responses to AZD1222 COVID-19 vaccine. Study details: Second-dose recipients at about 4 or about 12 weeks were treated as one pooled group. Overall study results and limits: Two AZD1222 doses significantly raised spike-specific TCR breadth and depth over controls. Only a handful of AZD1222 recipients were seropositive at baseline. Repertoire sampling was restricted to post-peak T cell response timepoints.

The germline CDR1 and CDR2 sequences are MGHRA and YSYEKL. The V gene lost 5 bases and the J gene lost 4 bases, with 12 bases spanning the gap. The CDR3 spans 14 residues. As regards this clone: Its antigen is unidentified.

Profiling relied on immunoSEQ multiplex PCR, and the TCRdb table lists in-frame clones only, not all of them. Here the sample spans approximately 85,000 clones, 80% to 90% being singletons. The chain uses TRBV4-1 and TRBJ1-5; D is possibly TRBD1 (5 bases). Here the sequenced sample was peripheral blood, taken on day 0 of AZD1222 vaccination. This TCR was sampled from an adult in good health. The CDR3 bases are TGCGCCAGCAGCTCGGGACCCGTTAATCAGCCCCAGCATTTT. It yields the protein CASSSGPVNQPQHF.